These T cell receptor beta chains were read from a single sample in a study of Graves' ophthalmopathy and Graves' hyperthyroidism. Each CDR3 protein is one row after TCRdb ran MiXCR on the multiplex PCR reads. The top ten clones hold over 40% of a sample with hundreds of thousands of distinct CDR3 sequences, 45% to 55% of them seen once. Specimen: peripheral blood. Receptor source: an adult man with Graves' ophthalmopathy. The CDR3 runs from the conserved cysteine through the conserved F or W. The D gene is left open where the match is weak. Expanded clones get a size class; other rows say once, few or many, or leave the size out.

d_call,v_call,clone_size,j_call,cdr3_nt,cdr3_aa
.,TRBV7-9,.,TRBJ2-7,TGTGCCAGCAGCCCAGACTTTACCTCCTACGAGCAGTACTTC,CASSPDFTSYEQYF
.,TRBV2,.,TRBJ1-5,TGTGCCAGCAGTGAAGGACAGGTAACTTTTCAGCCCCAGCATTTT,CASSEGQVTFQPQHF
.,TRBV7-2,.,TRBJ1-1,TGTGCCAGCAGCAAATACGTAGGGGGAGCGAGGAACACTGAAGCTTTCTTT,CASSKYVGGARNTEAFF
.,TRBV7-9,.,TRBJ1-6,TGTGCCAGCAGCCTGAGACCGTTCAATTCACCCCTCCACTTT,CASSLRPFNSPLHF
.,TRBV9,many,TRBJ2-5,TGTGCCAGCAGCGGCGCGGGGGCTTTACAAGAGACCCAGTACTTC,CASSGAGALQETQYF
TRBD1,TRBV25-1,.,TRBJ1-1,TGTGCCAGCAGCCACCGGGACAGGGGGTCTGAAGCTTTCTTT,CASSHRDRGSEAFF
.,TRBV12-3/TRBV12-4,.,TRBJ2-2,TGTGCCAGCGGGTCAGAAGGTGGGGAGCTGTTTTTT,CASGSEGGELFF
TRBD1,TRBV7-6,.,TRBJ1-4,TGTGCCAGCAGCTTTGTCCCGACAGGGGGAGAAAAACTGTTTTTT,CASSFVPTGGEKLFF
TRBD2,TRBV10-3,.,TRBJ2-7,TGTGCCATCAGTGGAGCCGGACAGGGCGGACTAGCGGGGGTAAAGGGAGGCTACGAGCAGTACTTC,CAISGAGQGGLAGVKGGYEQYF
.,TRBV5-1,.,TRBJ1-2,TGCGCCAGCAGCAACGGGGTTCATAACTATGGCTACACCTTC,CASSNGVHNYGYTF
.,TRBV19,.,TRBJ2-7,TGTGCCAGTAGTCCCAGAGGTCTTTTCTCCTACGAGCAGTACTTC,CASSPRGLFSYEQYF
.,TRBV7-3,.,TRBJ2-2,TGTGCCAGCTTAGGGGGCACCGGGGAGCTGTTTTTT,CASLGGTGELFF
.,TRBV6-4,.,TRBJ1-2,TGTGCCAGCAGTGACTCGGAGCGGTATGGCTACACCTTC,CASSDSERYGYTF
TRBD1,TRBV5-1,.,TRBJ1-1,TGCGCCAGCAGCTTGGGACAGGGGGCTTTCTTT,CASSLGQGAFF
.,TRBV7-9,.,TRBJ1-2,TGTGCCAGCAGCTTAGAGCGGGGCGGCTATGGCTACACCTTC,CASSLERGGYGYTF
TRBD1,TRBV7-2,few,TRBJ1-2,TGTGCCAGCAGCTTAGGTGGCACAGGGGTCGGTGGCTACACCTTC,CASSLGGTGVGGYTF
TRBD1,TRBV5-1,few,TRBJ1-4,TGCGCCAGCAGGACCGGGACAGGGCGTGAAAAACTGTTTTTT,CASRTGTGREKLFF
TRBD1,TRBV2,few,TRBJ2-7,TGTGCCAGCATCGGGCAGGGGGCTGGCTACGAGCAGTACTTC,CASIGQGAGYEQYF
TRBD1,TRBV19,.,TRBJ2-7,TGTGCCAGTAGTAAAAAGGTCTCGGGGACAGCCGCCTACGAGCAGTACTTC,CASSKKVSGTAAYEQYF
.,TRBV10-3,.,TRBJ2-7,TGTGCCAGCAGTTTGAGTGGGGGGGCGAGGGCCGAGCAGTACTTC,CASSLSGGARAEQYF
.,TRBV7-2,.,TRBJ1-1,TGTGCCAGCAGCTTAGTAGGGGACACTGAAGCTTTCTTT,CASSLVGDTEAFF